The table lists the clone carrying this TCR beta chain with a few counts. The sample originates from a study of blood T cell repertoires in COVID-19. Produced via immunoSEQ multiplex PCR; TCRdb's table is partial and in-frame only. The table has around 300,000 clones, around 90% seen once. Per the germline V gene, CDR1 is SGHNT and CDR2 is YYREEE (reference sequence). CDR3 length: 17 residues. V was clipped by 2 bases and J by 6 bases, with 24 bases between them. The TCR originated in a woman aged 40 to 55 who had recovered from COVID-19. V and J are TRBV5-4 and TRBJ2-7; unclear D gene. Sequenced material: peripheral blood. Here the CDR3 DNA reads TGTGCCAGCAGCTTTTTAACGTTCCCTCAGACACCCGGCGAGCAGTACTTC. It codes for CASSFLTFPQTPGEQYF.